The 28 T cell receptor beta chains below all came from one sample that was sequenced in a study of cytomegalovirus exposure and HLA in healthy donors. The PCR contained 60 Vbeta and 13 Jbeta primers. Assay: immunoSEQ multiplex PCR; the TCRdb copy retains only in-frame clones and omits some. This table holds over 100,000 clones, approximately 79% found once. Sequenced input: PBMCs. These receptor sequences come from a man younger than 45 in good health and CMV-seronegative.

The chain employs TRBV10-2 and TRBJ2-4; TRBD2 is a possible D gene (6 bases). Germline lookup yields CDR1 WSHSY and CDR2 SAAADI. CDR3 length: 15 residues. With 7 bases removed from V and 8 bases from J, the gap between germline ends came to 21 bases. This CDR3 is CASMGPTREGDIQYF. The CDR3 DNA sequence: TGCGCCAGCATGGGACCCACGCGGGAAGGGGACATTCAGTACTTC.

This rearrangement joins TRBV7-2 to TRBJ2-7; D is possibly TRBD1 (6 bases). CDR1 is SGHTA, CDR2 FQGNSA, per germline. With 5 bases removed from V and 3 bases from J, the gap between germline ends came to 14 bases. CDR3 length: 14 amino acids. CDR3 sequence: CASSDTGKDYEQYF. CDR3 DNA sequence: TGTGCCAGCAGCGATACAGGGAAGGACTACGAGCAGTACTTC.

Only one count was recorded for this clone. At one of its ends the junction is not consistent with the germline gene, which may arise from a read error. The chain combines TRBV7-2 with TRBJ2-6; D possibly corresponds to TRBD1 (5 bases). This CDR3 spans 18 amino acids. CDR1 and CDR2 (germline): SGHTA, FQGNSA. The CDR3 region has the DNA TGTGCCAGCAGCTTAAGGGCAGGTTTTTCCTCTGGGGCCAACGGCCTGACTTTC. Translated, it gives CASSLRAGFSSGANGLTF. Full variable domain (rest looked up from reference TRBV7-2 and TRBJ2-6): GAGVSQSPSNKVTEKGKDVELRCDPISGHTALYWYRQSLGQGLEFLIYFQGNSAPDKSGLPSDRFSAERTGGSVSTLTIQRTQQEDSAVYLCASSLRAGFSSGANGLTFGAGSRLTVL.

V gene TRBV6-5 combines with J gene TRBJ2-5, with D possibly TRBD2 on 6 matching bases. V gave up 4 bases and J gave up 0 bases, with 9 bases separating them. CDR1 is MNHEY and CDR2 is SVGAGI in the germline V gene. The CDR3 totals 14 residues. The CDR3: CASSWGDYQETQYF. The CDR3 DNA follows: TGTGCCAGCAGTTGGGGGGACTACCAAGAGACCCAGTACTTC.

This clone was observed a few times. The chain couples TRBV27 to TRBJ2-3; the D is unclear. The CDR3 sequence is 13 residues long. The V end lost 3 bases, the J end lost 3 bases, and 7 bases lay between the germline ends. Per germline, CDR1 MNHEY and CDR2 SMNVEV (reference sequence). The CDR3 protein is CASSFIRTDTQYF. The CDR3 nucleotides are TGTGCCAGCAGTTTTATCCGGACAGATACGCAGTATTTT.

This CDR3 reads CASSPTGKAGANVLTF. The CDR3 DNA is TGTGCCAGTAGTCCCACAGGGAAAGCTGGGGCCAACGTCCTGACTTTC. The chain carries TRBV19 and TRBJ2-6, with a weak D call TRBD1 (6 bases). Per germline, CDR1 LNHDA and CDR2 SQIVND (reference sequence). V was cut by 5 bases and J by 2 bases, with 13 bases left in between. The CDR3 covers 16 residues.

By sample fraction, this clone is medium-sized (0.01 to 0.1%). This same CDR3 is encoded by further DNA sequences in the sample. The chain employs TRBV6-4 and TRBJ2-3; D remains ambiguous. Germline V gene sequence: CDR1 MRHNA, CDR2 SNTAGT. The V end lost 0 bases, the J end lost 4 bases, and 8 bases lay between the germline ends. The CDR3 spans 14 residues. DNA of the CDR3: TGTGCCAGCAGTGACTCCTCCGGAGCAGATACGCAGTATTTT. Protein product: CASSDSSGADTQYF.

The rearrangement joins TRBV6-1 to TRBJ1-2; a weak D match, TRBD1 (5 bases). V shed 9 bases and J shed 3 bases, with 17 bases lying between them. The CDR3 covers 14 residues. CDR1 and CDR2 from the germline V gene are MNHNS and SASEGT. The CDR3 DNA is TGTGCCAGTTCCCGCGAGCAGGGATACTATGGCTACACCTTC. Encoded protein: CASSREQGYYGYTF.

This CDR3 reads CATSRDGGTGKFF. CDR3 DNA sequence: TGTGCCACCAGCAGAGATGGGGGGACAGGGAAGTTCTTC. The J gene is TRBJ2-1, the V gene TRBV15; TRBD1 matches 9 bases. After removal of 0 bases from V and 14 bases from J, the junction contained 5 bases not matched to a gene. The CDR3 runs 13 residues. Germline lookup yields CDR1 LNHNV and CDR2 YYDKDF (reference sequence).

The chain carries TRBV28 and TRBJ1-4; 7 nucleotides line up with TRBD1. The CDR3 has 16 residues. Per the germline V gene, CDR1 is MDHEN and CDR2 is SYDVKM. V trimming: 4 bases; J trimming: 8 bases; junction bases outside the gene matches: 13. CDR3 sequence (DNA): TGTGCCAGCAGTTCCCCGGGACAGCAAATACGGGAAAAACTGTTTTTT. Its protein product is CASSSPGQQIREKLFF. The whole variable domain, remainder taken from reference TRBV28 and TRBJ1-4, is DVKVTQSSRYLVKRTGEKVFLECVQDMDHENMFWYRQDPGLGLRLIYFSYDVKMKEKGDIPEGYSVSREKKERFSLILESASTNQTSMYLCASSSPGQQIREKLFFGSGTQLSVL.

The chain carries TRBV9 and TRBJ2-7; perhaps TRBD2 as D (5 bases). V gave up 3 bases and J gave up 4 bases, with 5 bases separating them. Germline V gene lookup returns CDR1 SGDLS and CDR2 YYNGEE. There are 11 residues in the CDR3. The CDR3 here is CASSAGYEQYF. CDR3 nucleotide sequence: TGTGCCAGCAGCGCGGGATACGAGCAGTACTTC.

The CDR3 is CASSQEGGVGETQYF. The CDR3 DNA is TGCGCCAGCAGCCAAGAGGGGGGGGTTGGGGAGACCCAGTACTTC. The chain has TRBV4-3 and TRBJ2-5; 7 bases are shared with TRBD2. Germline V gives CDR1 LGHNA, CDR2 YSLEER. The CDR3 covers 15 residues. V lost 0 bases to trimming and J lost 5 bases; unmatched junction nucleotides: 6.

The rearrangement links TRBV7-9 to TRBJ1-2; TRBD1 is a possible D gene (6 bases). This CDR3 has 13 amino acids. CDR1 and CDR2 (germline): SEHNR, FQNEAQ (reference sequence). V shed 8 bases and J shed 8 bases, with 18 bases lying between them. This CDR3 is CASDTTRGSGYTF. CDR3 nucleotide sequence: TGTGCCAGCGATACGACGAGGGGGTCGGGCTACACCTTC.

The chain uses TRBV15 and TRBJ2-1; 8 nucleotides match TRBD1. The CDR3 extends over 16 amino acids. Looked up from germline, CDR1 is LNHNV and CDR2 is YYDKDF (reference sequence). Trimming cost V 4 bases and J 3 bases; bases outside gene matches: 8. CDR3 DNA sequence: TGTGCCACCAGCAATACTAACAGGGGGGTCTACAATGAGCAGTTCTTC. This sequence encodes CATSNTNRGVYNEQFF.

The gene calls are TRBV27 and TRBJ1-2, with TRBD1 matching over 8 bases. The CDR3 loop spans 13 amino acids. Germline CDR1 is MNHEY and CDR2 is SMNVEV (reference sequence). The J segment lost 6 bases and the V segment lost 7 bases, leaving 7 bases of the junction unmatched. The CDR3 region is CASTGGVGHGYTF. The DNA for the CDR3 is TGTGCCAGCACAGGGGGCGTAGGGCATGGCTACACCTTC.

This rearrangement joins TRBV13 to TRBJ2-7; 9 bases are shared with TRBD1. Per the germline V gene, CDR1 is PRHDT and CDR2 is FYEKMQ (reference sequence). The CDR3 totals 15 residues. V shed 5 bases, J shed 3 bases, and the junction held 8 bases outside the gene matches. CDR3 residues: CASSPAGTGSYEQYF. The DNA of the CDR3 is TGTGCCAGCAGCCCCGCCGGGACAGGGAGCTACGAGCAGTACTTC.

This sequence joins TRBV5-1 and TRBJ2-1; 8 bases are shared with TRBD1. The CDR3 length is 15 residues. The V gene end was trimmed by 5 bases and the J gene end by 0 bases; junction bases not matched to a gene: 4. Per germline, CDR1 SGHRS and CDR2 YFSETQ. CDR3 DNA: TGCGCCAGCAGGATAGGACAGGGCTCCTACAATGAGCAGTTCTTC. Its translation: CASRIGQGSYNEQFF.

The DNA for the CDR3 is TGTGCCAGCAGTGTACAAGGGGGGGCCAGGAATGAGCAGTTCTTC. It translates to CASSVQGGARNEQFF. The chain links TRBV9 to TRBJ2-1; D possibly corresponds to TRBD2 (7 bases). The CDR3 runs to 15 residues. Looked up from germline, CDR1 is SGDLS and CDR2 is YYNGEE. Trimming took 5 bases from V and 7 from J, leaving 19 bases between them.

V is TRBV5-1 and J is TRBJ2-5; 8 bases fit TRBD1. The CDR3 consists of 14 residues. Germline CDR1 and CDR2: SGHRS and YFSETQ. V trimming: 6 bases; J trimming: 1 base; junction bases outside the gene matches: 5. CDR3: CASKRGQAQETQYF. In nucleotides, the CDR3 is TGCGCCAGCAAGAGGGGACAGGCCCAAGAGACCCAGTACTTC.

This clone has a single count. Mismatch with germline at one junction end may stem from a read error. V is TRBV5-1 and J is TRBJ2-4; 7 bases fit TRBD1. The germline gives CDR1 SGHRS, CDR2 YFSETQ. The CDR3 spans 16 residues. CDR3: CASSLRGGEAKNSQYF. In nucleotides, the CDR3 is TGCGCCAGCAGCTTGAGAGGGGGCGAAGCCAAAAACAGTCAGTACTTC.

The chain carries TRBV6-5 and TRBJ1-3; TRBD1 aligns across 9 bases. There are 13 residues in the CDR3. The germline V gene encodes CDR1 MNHEY and CDR2 SVGAGI. V trimming: 2 bases; J trimming: 7 bases; junction bases outside the gene matches: 0. CDR3 in amino acids: CASSYGTGNTIYF. In DNA, the CDR3 is TGTGCCAGCAGTTACGGGACAGGGAACACCATATATTTT.

This clone appeared a single time. The rearrangement joins TRBV6-6 to TRBJ2-5, with TRBD1 as a possible D gene (5 bases). CDR3 length: 12 amino acids. V was clipped by 2 bases and J by 9 bases, with 10 bases between them. Looked up from germline, CDR1 is MNHNY and CDR2 is SVGAGI (reference sequence). The CDR3: CASSYGAKAQYF. The CDR3 DNA reads as TGTGCCAGCAGTTACGGGGCCAAGGCCCAGTACTTC.

The table lists this clone with a count of one. The genes are TRBV21-1 and TRBJ1-5. TRBV21-1 is noted as a pseudogene. The CDR3 loop spans 15 amino acids. CDR3 sequence: CASSKSLSSNQPQHF. The CDR3 DNA is TGTGCCAGCAGCAAGTCACTGTCTAGCAATCAGCCCCAGCATTTT.

This clone was recorded a few times. The chain combines TRBV5-6 with TRBJ1-1; no clear D gene. Germline CDR1 and CDR2: SGHDT and YYEEEE. The CDR3 runs 14 residues. Trimming cost V 4 bases and J 1 base, with 11 bases left between them. Here the CDR3 DNA reads TGTGCCAGCAGCCTCGACTTGGCGAACACTGAAGCTTTCTTT. Its protein product is CASSLDLANTEAFF.

The CDR3 DNA reads as TGCGCCAGCAGCCAAGATCGGCAGGGGAACTACGAGCAGTACTTC. Translating gives CASSQDRQGNYEQYF. The V and J genes are TRBV4-3 and TRBJ2-7; tentative D call: TRBD1 (6 bases). The CDR3 runs to 15 residues. V was shortened by 0 bases and J by 3 bases, with 12 bases between the two germline ends. CDR1 is LGHNA, CDR2 YSLEER, per germline.

The CDR3: CASSFRDGGELFF. DNA for the CDR3: TGCGCCAGCAGCTTCAGGGATGGCGGGGAGCTGTTTTTT. This sequence joins TRBV5-1 and TRBJ2-2; tentatively, D is TRBD1 (5 bases). V shed 2 bases and J shed 7 bases, with 9 bases lying between them. Germline V lookup: CDR1 SGHRS, CDR2 YFSETQ. The CDR3 totals 13 residues.

This sequence joins TRBV7-9 and TRBJ1-3; D is perhaps TRBD1 (6 bases). Trimming pared 3 bases from V and 0 bases from J, leaving 15 bases between. The CDR3 consists of 17 residues. Germline V lookup: CDR1 SEHNR, CDR2 FQNEAQ (reference sequence). CDR3 region: CASSFRAGASSGNTIYF. CDR3 DNA: TGTGCCAGCAGCTTTAGGGCAGGGGCCAGCTCTGGAAACACCATATATTTT.

This clone was recorded only once. The rearrangement links TRBV30 to TRBJ1-2; TRBD1 is a possible D gene (6 bases). This CDR3 is 15 amino acids long. Germline CDR1 is GTSNPN and CDR2 is SVGIG (reference sequence). Deletions cut 0 bases from V and 2 bases from J, with 13 bases between. In nucleotides, the CDR3 is TGTGCCTGGAGTGTTTCGCGGGGGGCGAACTATGGCTACACCTTC. This gives the protein CAWSVSRGANYGYTF.